The clone carrying this T cell receptor beta chain was counted between two and nine times. The antigen remains undetermined. The data belong to a study of regulatory T cells in long-lasting Graves disease. The study, taken as a whole, reports: TCR diversity was lower in persistent Graves' patients (versus newly diagnosed ones).

Regarding time point: persistent/refractory GD, antithyroid drugs over 5 years with positive TRAb. Isolated PBMC RNA provided the starting material for the TCR library. With 1 base removed from V and 8 bases from J, the gap between germline ends came to 17 bases. Germline V CDR1 and CDR2: SQVTM, ANQGSEA. This CDR3 region has 14 residues. Building of the TCR beta libraries involved iRepertoire HTBI primers and Arm-PCR of CDR3 regions. TCRdb called the multiplex PCR reads again in MiXCR, with one record for every CDR3 protein. Counted here are about 470,000 distinct CDR3 sequences, roughly 21% occurring once; the ten biggest clones make up approximately 6.4%.

This clonotype originated in a female donor with Graves disease. This material consisted of peripheral blood mononuclear cells (PBMCs), taken when the disease was refractory, from a patient treated with antithyroid drugs. V is TRBV29-1 and J is TRBJ1-1; D remains unclear. The CDR3 sequence is CSVEARLGLGEAFF. Written as DNA, the CDR3 is TGCAGCGTTGAAGCCAGACTCGGCCTAGGCGAAGCTTTCTTT.